Listed below are T cell receptor beta chains from one sample, sequenced in a study of blood T cell repertoires in COVID-19. Generated by immunoSEQ multiplex PCR, the TCRdb table keeps only in-frame clones and is missing some. This table has 45,000 to 65,000 clones, 90% appearing once. What was sequenced was peripheral blood. These receptors were collected from an elderly woman with acute or convalescent COVID-19. Both conserved end residues are part of each CDR3. D genes are given only for firm matches. Some rows mark clone size as missing; the rest say once, few, many or name a class of expanded clone.

>TRBV7-2|TRBD2|TRBJ2-1|NA
CASSLRSGRARAYNEQFF
TGTGCCAGCAGCTTGAGGAGCGGGAGGGCCCGGGCCTACAATGAGCAGTTCTTC
>TRBV30|TRBD1|TRBJ1-2|NA
CAWSKQGGSGYTF
TGTGCCTGGAGTAAACAGGGGGGCAGTGGCTACACCTTC
>TRBV6-5|TRBD1|TRBJ2-1|NA
CASSYSGTGSNEQFF
TGTGCCAGCAGTTACAGTGGGACAGGGTCTAATGAGCAGTTCTTC
>TRBV30|NA|TRBJ2-2|NA
CAWRTQGRASVTGELFF
TGTGCCTGGAGGACTCAGGGCAGGGCGAGTGTCACCGGGGAGCTGTTTTTT
>TRBV6-1|TRBD2|TRBJ2-1|NA
CASSEPGRAVYNEQFF
TGTGCCAGCAGTGAACCCGGGAGGGCCGTCTACAATGAGCAGTTCTTC
>TRBV7-2|TRBD1|TRBJ2-1|NA
CASSYLTGIDEQFF
TGTGCCAGCAGCTACCTGACAGGGATCGATGAGCAGTTCTTC
>TRBV21-1|NA|TRBJ2-5|NA
CASSNSGVSLQETQYF
TGTGCCAGCAGCAATTCCGGGGTGTCCCTCCAAGAGACCCAGTACTTC
>TRBV6-1|NA|TRBJ1-2|NA
CASSEAQGNYGYTF
TGTGCCAGCAGTGAAGCTCAGGGCAACTATGGCTACACCTTC
>TRBV28|NA|TRBJ1-2|NA
CASSSPGPRSVDYGYTF
TGTGCCAGCAGTTCCCCGGGCCCCCGTAGCGTAGACTATGGCTACACCTTC
>TRBV24-1|NA|TRBJ1-1|few
CATRDRTNTEAFF
TGTGCCACCAGGGACAGAACGAACACTGAAGCTTTCTTT
>TRBV19|NA|TRBJ2-4|NA
CASSRGGVAKNIQYF
TGTGCCAGTAGTAGAGGGGGGGTAGCCAAAAACATTCAGTACTTC
>TRBV5-1|TRBD1|TRBJ2-6|NA
CASSLGAGGGMYSGANVLTF
TGCGCCAGCAGCTTAGGGGCAGGGGGCGGAATGTATTCTGGGGCCAACGTCCTGACTTTC
>TRBV24-1|TRBD2|TRBJ2-1|NA
CATGTSGNNEQFF
TGTGCCACAGGGACTAGCGGTAACAATGAGCAGTTCTTC
>TRBV7-2|TRBD2|TRBJ2-7|few
CASSQGLAGEGEQYF
TGTGCCAGCAGCCAAGGACTAGCGGGAGAGGGCGAGCAGTACTTC
>TRBV5-1|TRBD1|TRBJ2-2|NA
CASSFLGDSGELFF
TGCGCCAGCAGCTTTTTGGGGGACAGCGGGGAGCTGTTTTTT
>TRBV19|TRBD1|TRBJ1-2|NA
CASSIEQGNYGYTF
TGTGCCAGTAGTATAGAACAGGGGAACTATGGCTACACCTTC
>TRBV9|NA|TRBJ1-2|NA
CASSNLLANYGYTF
TGTGCCAGCAGCAACCTCTTAGCTAACTATGGCTACACCTTC
>TRBV6-1|TRBD1|TRBJ1-2|NA
CASSEGQGNYGYTF
TGTGCCAGCAGTGAGGGACAGGGAAACTATGGCTACACCTTC
>TRBV2|TRBD1|TRBJ1-1|NA
CASRDRQNTEAFF
TGTGCCAGCAGGGACAGGCAGAACACTGAAGCTTTCTTT
>TRBV3-1/TRBV3-2|NA|TRBJ2-7|NA
CASSLTGNLNYEQYF
TGTGCCAGCAGCCTAACAGGGAACCTAAACTACGAGCAGTACTTC
>TRBV4-3|TRBD2|TRBJ2-7|NA
CASSQGTSGSGMYEQYF
TGCGCCAGCAGCCAAGGGACTAGCGGGAGTGGTATGTACGAGCAGTACTTC
>TRBV5-1|NA|TRBJ2-7|NA
CASSLLWDKHYEQYF
TGCGCCAGCAGCTTGTTGTGGGACAAGCACTACGAGCAGTACTTC
>TRBV5-1|TRBD2|TRBJ2-5|NA
CASSQTTSGGAQYF
TGCGCCAGCAGCCAAACCACTAGCGGAGGGGCCCAGTACTTC
>TRBV2|NA|TRBJ2-4|NA
CASSEGRSKNIQYF
TGTGCCAGCAGTGAGGGCAGATCTAAAAACATTCAGTACTTC
>TRBV19|TRBD2|TRBJ2-3|NA
CATLAGGRDTQYF
TGTGCCACCCTAGCGGGAGGGCGGGATACGCAGTATTTT
>TRBV12-3/TRBV12-4|NA|TRBJ2-4|NA
CASSFDRNIQYF
TGTGCCAGCAGTTTTGACAGAAACATTCAGTACTTC
>TRBV20-1|TRBD2|TRBJ2-1|NA
CSASYPSGRGNEQFF
TGCAGTGCTAGTTATCCTAGCGGGAGGGGAAATGAGCAGTTCTTC
>TRBV4-1|TRBD2|TRBJ2-2|NA
CASSQGMTSGSNTGELFF
TGCGCCAGCAGCCAGGGTATGACTAGCGGCTCGAACACCGGGGAGCTGTTTTTT
>TRBV7-2|NA|TRBJ2-7|NA
CASSEPPTREQYF
TGTGCCAGCAGCGAACCCCCAACTAGGGAGCAGTACTTC
>TRBV11-3|TRBD2|TRBJ2-7|few
CASSGRVSYEQYF
TGTGCCAGCAGCGGGAGGGTCTCCTACGAGCAGTACTTC
>TRBV19|TRBD1|TRBJ2-2|NA
CASSSQGIGELFF
TGTGCCAGTAGTTCACAGGGGATCGGGGAGCTGTTTTTT
>TRBV4-2|NA|TRBJ2-1|NA
CASSQEVWEMVNEQFF
TGTGCCAGCAGCCAAGAGGTCTGGGAGATGGTCAATGAGCAGTTCTTC
>TRBV4-1|NA|TRBJ2-1|NA
CASSQGGTRGPYNEQFF
TGCGCCAGCAGCCAAGGTGGGACGCGGGGCCCCTACAATGAGCAGTTCTTC
>TRBV10-3|TRBD1|TRBJ2-7|NA
CAISEGTGQSYEQYF
TGTGCCATCAGTGAGGGGACAGGGCAATCCTACGAGCAGTACTTC
>TRBV30|NA|TRBJ2-7|NA
CAWSGSYEQYF
TGTGCCTGGAGTGGGAGCTACGAGCAGTACTTC
>TRBV7-2|TRBD1|TRBJ2-7|few
CASSPGTGREQYF
TGTGCCAGCAGCCCAGGGACAGGGAGGGAGCAGTACTTC
>TRBV7-3|NA|TRBJ1-5|NA
CASSLGTNQPQHF
TGTGCCAGCAGCTTGGGCACGAATCAGCCCCAGCATTTT
>TRBV5-1|TRBD2|TRBJ2-3|once
CASKGTSGRSTDTQYF
TGCGCCAGCAAGGGGACTAGCGGGAGGTCCACAGATACGCAGTATTTT
>TRBV9|NA|TRBJ1-1|NA
CASSVLQEYTEAFF
TGTGCCAGCAGCGTCCTACAGGAGTACACTGAAGCTTTCTTT
>TRBV6-5|TRBD1|TRBJ2-2|NA
CASRPQGNLGELFF
TGTGCCAGCAGGCCACAGGGGAACCTCGGGGAGCTGTTTTTT
>TRBV6-1|NA|TRBJ1-2|NA
CASSEGTVANYGYTF
TGTGCCAGCAGTGAAGGGACAGTGGCTAACTATGGCTACACCTTC
>TRBV2|TRBD2|TRBJ2-1|NA
CAGVRLAGVNEQFF
TGTGCCGGGGTAAGACTAGCGGGAGTCAATGAGCAGTTCTTC
>TRBV2|TRBD1|TRBJ2-6|NA
CASRWTGTGANVLTF
TGTGCCAGCAGGTGGACAGGGACTGGGGCCAACGTCCTGACTTTC
>TRBV4-1|TRBD2|TRBJ2-3|NA
CASSLGLAGGSADTQYF
TGCGCCAGCAGCCTCGGACTAGCGGGTGGGAGCGCAGATACGCAGTATTTT
>TRBV7-8|NA|TRBJ2-5|NA
CASSLEAAASQPQETQYF
TGTGCCAGCAGCTTAGAAGCAGCGGCGTCGCAACCCCAAGAGACCCAGTACTTC